Following are 27 T cell receptor beta chains from one sample sequenced in a study of PD-1 blockade in classical Hodgkin lymphoma. TCRdb's table, derived via immunoSEQ multiplex PCR, lists solely in-frame clones and lacks some. The sample has approximately 17,000 clones; about two thirds are singletons. No patient escaped relapse after autologous stem cell transplantation, and brentuximab vedotin exposure varied. The sequencing here drew on peripheral blood mononuclear cells (PBMCs), taken before the second cycle of nivolumab. These receptors were obtained from a human donor with classical Hodgkin lymphoma.

The chain has TRBV10-3 and TRBJ2-2; 13 nucleotides align to TRBD2. Per the germline V gene, CDR1 is ENHRY and CDR2 is SYGVKD. V was clipped by 5 bases and J by 5 bases; unmatched bases: 5. CDR3 length equals 16 residues. CDR3 bases: TGTGCCATCAGTCGACTAGCGGGAGGCGGAACCGGGGAGCTGTTTTTT. Amino acids: CAISRLAGGGTGELFF.

The V call is TRBV29-1, the J call TRBJ2-3; TRBD1 is a possible D gene (5 bases). Germline loops: CDR1 SQVTM, CDR2 ANQGSEA. Trimming took 4 bases from V and 0 from J, leaving 14 bases between them. The CDR3 sequence is 15 residues long. CDR3 amino acids: CSVVEAGPSTDTQYF. In DNA form, the CDR3 reads TGCAGCGTTGTAGAAGCAGGGCCAAGCACAGATACGCAGTATTTT.

The gene calls are TRBV13 and TRBJ2-1; maybe TRBD2 (5 bases). Per germline, CDR1 PRHDT and CDR2 FYEKMQ (reference sequence). The CDR3 runs 16 residues. V was clipped by 3 bases and J by 8 bases, with 20 bases between them. CDR3 loop: CASSFTPGNEGYEQFF. As DNA, the CDR3 is TGTGCCAGCAGCTTTACTCCGGGGAATGAGGGATATGAGCAGTTCTTC.

The V and J genes are TRBV7-9 and TRBJ1-4; TRBD1 might be the D (6 bases). The ends were cut back, 7 bases at V and 4 bases at J, with 10 bases in the middle. The CDR3 is 13 residues long. Germline V CDR1 and CDR2: SEHNR, FQNEAQ (reference sequence). CDR3 in DNA: TGTGCCAGCATCCTGGACAGTAATGAAAAACTGTTTTTT. It specifies CASILDSNEKLFF.

The CDR3 spells CASRDSRETQYF. The CDR3 DNA sequence: TGTGCCAGCAGGGACAGCCGAGAGACCCAGTACTTC. The J gene is TRBJ2-5, the V gene TRBV6-6; D is possibly TRBD1 (6 bases). Germline V gives CDR1 MNHNY, CDR2 SVGAGI (reference sequence). The CDR3 length is 12 residues. Trimming pared 6 bases from V and 4 bases from J, leaving 9 bases between.

This clone occurred a few times. The chain carries TRBV7-3 and TRBJ1-2; 8 nucleotides line up with TRBD1. The CDR3 length is 14 residues. CDR1 SGHTA and CDR2 FQGTGA come from the germline V gene. V gave up 2 bases and J gave up 4 bases; unmatched junction bases: 3. Here the CDR3 DNA reads TGTGCCAGCAGCTTAGGGGGACAGGCCTATGGCTACACCTTC. Translation: CASSLGGQAYGYTF.

This chain links TRBV7-4 with TRBJ1-1; D is ambiguous. Germline V gene sequence: CDR1 SGHVT, CDR2 SQSDAQ. This CDR3 is 13 amino acids long. The germline V and J ends were trimmed by 1 base and 2 bases, with 5 bases remaining between them. The DNA for the CDR3 is TGTGCCAGCAGCTTAGAGGTCAACACTGAAGCTTTCTTT. Protein product: CASSLEVNTEAFF.

The chain couples TRBV25-1 to TRBJ1-1, with no clear D. The V and J ends lost 5 bases and 1 base respectively, with 8 bases between them. CDR1 MGHDK and CDR2 SYGVNS come from the germline V gene. CDR3 length equals 13 residues. Written as DNA, the CDR3 is TGTGCCAGCAGTTCGCCTACGAACACTGAAGCTTTCTTT. As protein: CASSSPTNTEAFF.

The chain employs TRBV6-1 and TRBJ1-2; the match to TRBD1 covers 8 bases. The CDR3 spans 13 residues. Trimming took 7 bases from V and 7 from J; bases not matched to a gene: 8. The V gene's germline CDR1 is MNHNS and CDR2 SASEGT. The CDR3 bases are TGTGCCAGCATGAGGGACAGGTTTTCTGGCTACACCTTC. It specifies CASMRDRFSGYTF.

The rearrangement joins TRBV18 to TRBJ1-1; no clear D. Germline assignment: CDR1 KGHSH and CDR2 LQKENI. The V and J ends lost 3 bases and 0 bases respectively, with 11 bases between them. The CDR3 is made up of 15 amino acids. This CDR3 is CASSPIGLMNTEAFF. As DNA, the CDR3 is TGTGCCAGCTCACCCATCGGGTTAATGAACACTGAAGCTTTCTTT. The full variable domain, its missing parts supplied by reference TRBV18 and TRBJ1-1, is NAGVMQNPRHLVRRRGQEARLRCSPMKGHSHVYWYRQLPEEGLKFMVYLQKENIIDESGMPKERFSAEFPKEGPSILRIQQVVRGDSAAYFCASSPIGLMNTEAFFGQGTRLTVV.

The rearrangement uses TRBV6-4 and TRBJ1-1; 8 nucleotides align to TRBD1. This CDR3 has 12 residues. The V segment lost 7 bases and the J segment 6 bases; nucleotides outside the gene matches: 4. Germline-derived CDR1 and CDR2 are MRHNA and SNTAGT. The CDR3 region is CASNGQGPEAFF. CDR3 DNA: TGTGCCAGCAACGGACAGGGACCTGAAGCTTTCTTT.

The CDR3: CASSHPGLQYF. The CDR3 nucleotides are TGTGCCAGCAGCCACCCGGGCCTACAGTACTTC. This chain joins TRBV7-9 and TRBJ2-7; D uncertain. Trimming left V 5 bases short and J 10 bases short, with 12 bases between. From germline, CDR1 is SEHNR and CDR2 FQNEAQ (reference sequence). There are 11 residues in the CDR3.

This clone was seen a few times. The V call is TRBV15, the J call TRBJ2-7, with D tentatively TRBD1 (6 bases). With 7 bases removed from V and 1 base from J, the gap between germline ends came to 14 bases. The CDR3 length is 14 residues. Germline-derived CDR1 and CDR2 are LNHNV and YYDKDF (reference sequence). CDR3 in amino acids: CATIPGHLSYEQYF. CDR3 DNA sequence: TGTGCCACCATCCCGGGACACCTTTCCTACGAGCAGTACTTC.

This clone has a handful of counts. The V gene is TRBV5-1, the J gene TRBJ1-1, with a weak D call TRBD1 (5 bases). The germline gives CDR1 SGHRS, CDR2 YFSETQ. The V and J ends lost 1 base and 1 base respectively, with 8 bases between them. The CDR3 loop spans 14 amino acids. CDR3 in amino acids: CASSLQTENTEAFF. The CDR3 nucleotides read TGCGCCAGCAGCTTGCAGACAGAGAACACTGAAGCTTTCTTT.

The genes are TRBV29-1 and TRBJ1-1; no definite D call. There are 10 residues in the CDR3. Germline CDR1 and CDR2: SQVTM and ANQGSEA. V lost 7 bases and J 3 bases, leaving 6 bases between the germline ends. This CDR3 is CSAVDTEAFF. Here the CDR3 DNA reads TGCAGCGCCGTGGACACTGAAGCTTTCTTT.

The rearrangement links TRBV7-2 to TRBJ2-1; the match to TRBD2 covers 14 bases. The length of the CDR3 is 17 residues. The V gene end was trimmed by 1 base and the J gene end by 3 bases; junction bases not matched to a gene: 2. Germline-derived CDR1 and CDR2 are SGHTA and FQGNSA. The CDR3 loop reads CASSLEGLAGVYNEQFF. Written as DNA, the CDR3 is TGTGCCAGCAGCTTAGAGGGACTAGCGGGAGTCTACAATGAGCAGTTCTTC.

The chain joins TRBV18 to TRBJ2-1; 11 bases line up with TRBD1. The CDR3 spans 15 residues. The trim removed 2 bases at V and 8 bases at J, leaving 5 bases unmatched. Per germline, CDR1 KGHSH and CDR2 LQKENI. CDR3 DNA: TGTGCCAGCTCACCAGTGGACAGGGGGCTAGATGAGCAGTTCTTC. Its translation is CASSPVDRGLDEQFF.

This chain joins TRBV29-1 and TRBJ2-1; D perhaps matches TRBD2 (6 bases). The CDR3 is made up of 15 amino acids. With 2 bases removed from V and 6 bases from J, the gap between germline ends came to 17 bases. In germline, CDR1 is SQVTM, CDR2 ANQGSEA. CDR3 coding DNA: TGCAGCGTTGAAATTTTTGCGGGGCCCACCAATGAGCAGTTCTTC. Translation gives CSVEIFAGPTNEQFF.

This clone was counted a few times. This chain joins TRBV19 and TRBJ1-6; D gene uncertain. V dropped 10 bases and J dropped 6 bases, with 10 bases sitting between them. This CDR3 is 12 amino acids long. Germline CDR1 LNHDA, CDR2 SQIVND (reference sequence). CDR3 DNA: TGTGCCACCCTTGGCGGTAATTCACCCCTCCACTTT. This encodes CATLGGNSPLHF.

The rearrangement links TRBV7-6 to TRBJ2-3; perhaps TRBD2 as D (5 bases). The CDR3 spans 15 residues. The germline V gene has CDR1 SGHVS and CDR2 FNYEAQ. Trimming took 5 bases from V and 2 from J, leaving 14 bases between them. The CDR3 nucleotides read TGTGCCAGCAGCCCGGTAAGCGGCCTCACAGATACGCAGTATTTT. It is translated as CASSPVSGLTDTQYF.

The chain has TRBV4-2 and TRBJ2-1; D is unresolved. The germline V and J ends were trimmed by 2 bases and 8 bases, with 7 bases remaining between them. In germline, CDR1 is LGHNA, CDR2 YNFKEQ. The CDR3 is 12 amino acids. The CDR3 sequence: CASSQTDHEQFF. CDR3 sequence (DNA): TGTGCCAGCAGCCAAACTGACCATGAGCAGTTCTTC.

This clone was observed a handful of times. V and J are TRBV30 and TRBJ1-2; D gene unclear. CDR1 is GTSNPN and CDR2 is SVGIG in the germline V gene (reference sequence). The length of the CDR3 is 12 residues. The germline V and J ends were trimmed by 4 bases and 3 bases, with 9 bases remaining between them. The CDR3 loop is CAWIGRHYGYTF. CDR3 in DNA: TGTGCCTGGATTGGGCGGCACTATGGCTACACCTTC.

This chain connects TRBV12-5 to TRBJ1-5, with D unclear. The CDR3 sequence is 14 residues long. Trimming took 8 bases from V and 2 from J, leaving 13 bases between them. Germline CDR1 and CDR2: LGHNT and FRNRAP. DNA of the CDR3: TGTGCTAGTTCCGGGGAGGCTGGCAATCAGCCCCAGCATTTT. Its protein is CASSGEAGNQPQHF.

The chain combines TRBV10-1 with TRBJ2-2; no definite D call. From germline, CDR1 is WNHNN and CDR2 SYGVQD (reference sequence). The CDR3 runs to 14 residues. V was cut by 6 bases and J by 0 bases, with 8 bases left in between. CDR3 sequence (DNA): TGCGCCAGCAGCCGTCTCGCGAACACCGGGGAGCTGTTTTTT. Its translation: CASSRLANTGELFF.

The J gene is TRBJ2-3, the V gene TRBV7-9, with D perhaps matching TRBD2 (6 bases). CDR3 length: 17 amino acids. From germline, CDR1 is SEHNR and CDR2 FQNEAQ (reference sequence). Trimming took 5 bases from V and 3 from J, leaving 21 bases between them. CDR3 in DNA: TGTGCCAGCAGCCCTGGGGAGTGGGAAGGGAGGACAGATACGCAGTATTTT. Translating it yields CASSPGEWEGRTDTQYF.

Only a few counts were recorded for this clone. The V call is TRBV5-1, the J call TRBJ2-1, with D perhaps TRBD2 (5 bases). Germline assignment: CDR1 SGHRS and CDR2 YFSETQ. CDR3 length: 15 amino acids. V gave up 3 bases and J gave up 4 bases, with 14 bases separating them. The CDR3, as DNA: TGCGCCAGCAGCTCAGACTACGCTGCATACAATGAGCAGTTCTTC. It codes for CASSSDYAAYNEQFF.

The chain carries TRBV19 and TRBJ1-5; D is unclear. The ends were cut back, 3 bases at V and 6 bases at J, with 12 bases in the middle. CDR3 size: 14 residues. Germline V lookup: CDR1 LNHDA, CDR2 SQIVND (reference sequence). CDR3 DNA: TGTGCCAGTAGTATTGCGGATGGCGGTCAGCCCCAGCATTTT. Protein: CASSIADGGQPQHF. The full variable domain, its missing parts supplied by reference TRBV19 and TRBJ1-5, is DGGITQSPKYLFRKEGQNVTLSCEQNLNHDAMYWYRQDPGQGLRLIYYSQIVNDFQKGDIAEGYSVSREKKESFPLTVTSAQKNPTAFYLCASSIADGGQPQHFGDGTRLSIL.